Listed below are T cell receptor beta chains from one sample, sequenced in a study of blood T cell repertoires in COVID-19. TCRdb keeps only in-frame clones here, not all; method: immunoSEQ multiplex PCR. The sample lists 200,000 to 300,000 clones; about 87% were seen once. The sequenced sample was peripheral blood. The receptors originated from a human donor in a cohort sampled during active COVID-19. The CDR3 runs from the conserved cysteine through the conserved F or W. A D gene is named only where the DNA matches it firmly. The size entry is marked missing in some rows and otherwise reads once, few, many or a size class.

>TRBJ2-6|-|TRBV27|once
CASSRAPGSGANVLTF
TGTGCCAGCAGCAGGGCCCCTGGCTCTGGGGCCAACGTCCTGACTTTC
>TRBJ2-5|-|TRBV2|-
CASSDYLQETQYF
TGTGCCAGCAGTGATTACCTACAAGAGACCCAGTACTTC
>TRBJ2-3|-|TRBV13|few
CASSSGGRGTQYF
TGTGCCAGCAGCTCAGGTGGCCGCGGGACGCAGTATTTT
>TRBJ2-1|TRBD1|TRBV24-1|-
CATSDSGTGRSNEQFF
TGTGCCACCAGTGACTCCGGGACAGGGAGGAGCAATGAGCAGTTCTTC
>TRBJ2-7|TRBD1|TRBV27|few
CASSLYPGQGDEQYF
TGTGCCAGCAGTTTATATCCGGGACAGGGCGACGAGCAGTACTTC
>TRBJ2-1|-|TRBV29-1|-
CSVAIPLAVYNEQFF
TGCAGCGTTGCCATCCCCCTAGCAGTCTACAATGAGCAGTTCTTC
>TRBJ1-2|-|TRBV12-3/TRBV12-4|-
CASSLQGMGGYTF
TGTGCCAGCAGTTTGCAGGGTATGGGGGGCTACACCTTC
>TRBJ1-6|-|TRBV27|-
CASSVSGFSLNSPLHF
TGTGCCAGCAGTGTCTCGGGGTTCTCTCTAAATTCACCCCTCCACTTT
>TRBJ1-2|-|TRBV6-5|-
CASTSSRGADGGYTF
TGTGCCAGCACCTCCTCAAGGGGCGCCGACGGGGGCTACACCTTC
>TRBJ2-5|-|TRBV2|-
CASSEGSRVETQYF
TGTGCCAGCAGTGAAGGTTCCAGGGTAGAGACCCAGTACTTC
>TRBJ1-5|TRBD1|TRBV19|-
CASSIREVPSGGSNQPQHF
TGTGCCAGTAGTATAAGAGAAGTCCCCTCAGGGGGTAGCAATCAGCCCCAGCATTTT
>TRBJ2-5|TRBD2|TRBV4-2|-
CASSQRLADRGGTQYF
TGTGCCAGCAGCCAACGACTAGCGGATAGAGGAGGGACCCAGTACTTC
>TRBJ2-2|TRBD2|TRBV9|-
CASSVTSGNTGELFF
TGTGCCAGCAGCGTAACTAGCGGGAACACCGGGGAGCTGTTTTTT
>TRBJ2-1|-|TRBV5-1|once
CASSERAPGLGSTEQFF
TGCGCCAGCAGCGAAAGGGCCCCGGGACTTGGTTCTACTGAGCAGTTCTTC
>TRBJ2-5|-|TRBV18|-
CASSPAVTKETQYF
TGTGCCAGCTCACCGGCGGTAACGAAAGAGACCCAGTACTTC
>TRBJ2-7|TRBD2|TRBV3-1/TRBV3-2|-
CASSPRTSGRAHSLYEQYF
TGTGCCAGCAGCCCCCGGACTAGCGGGAGGGCTCACTCACTCTACGAGCAGTACTTC
>TRBJ2-7|-|TRBV9|-
CASSAIQGGTGEQYF
TGTGCCAGCAGCGCCATCCAGGGGGGAACGGGGGAGCAGTACTTC
>TRBJ1-1|-|TRBV14|-
CASSLQGRLNTEAFF
TGTGCCAGCAGCCTACAGGGACGGCTGAACACTGAAGCTTTCTTT
>TRBJ2-5|-|TRBV3-1/TRBV3-2|-
CASSQGGGGETQYF
TGTGCCAGCAGCCAAGGTGGGGGCGGAGAGACCCAGTACTTC
>TRBJ1-2|TRBD1|TRBV29-1|-
CSVEGGQGVNGYTF
TGCAGCGTTGAAGGGGGACAGGGGGTTAATGGCTACACCTTC
>TRBJ2-2|TRBD2|TRBV6-2/TRBV6-3|-
CASSYDLAGEMNTGELFF
TGTGCCAGCAGTTACGATCTAGCGGGGGAGATGAACACCGGGGAGCTGTTTTTT
>TRBJ1-1|-|TRBV6-5|-
CASSNPRAEAFF
TGTGCCAGCAGTAACCCGCGCGCTGAAGCTTTCTTT
>TRBJ1-4|-|TRBV13|-
CASSSSKGLRAGKLFF
TGTGCCAGCAGCTCCAGCAAAGGACTCCGGGCGGGAAAACTGTTTTTT
>TRBJ2-5|TRBD2|TRBV27|-
CASARGGSGYRETQYF
TGTGCCAGCGCCCGGGGGGGAAGCGGATATAGGGAGACCCAGTACTTC
>TRBJ1-6|TRBD1|TRBV2|once
CASSEDRASPLHF
TGTGCCAGCAGCGAGGACAGGGCGTCACCCCTCCACTTT
>TRBJ1-5|-|TRBV3-1/TRBV3-2|-
CASSQGASNQPQHF
TGTGCCAGCAGCCAGGGGGCAAGCAATCAGCCCCAGCATTTT
>TRBJ1-2|TRBD1|TRBV29-1|-
CSADRGYYGYTF
TGCAGCGCGGACAGGGGGTACTATGGCTACACCTTC
>TRBJ2-1|TRBD2|TRBV5-1|-
CASSRETSGGFTYNEQFF
TGCGCCAGCAGCCGAGAGACTAGCGGGGGGTTTACCTACAATGAGCAGTTCTTC
>TRBJ1-6|-|TRBV7-8|-
CASSWGQFSPLHF
TGTGCCAGCAGCTGGGGGCAGTTTTCACCCCTCCACTTT
>TRBJ1-1|TRBD1|TRBV6-5|-
CASSDRVNSEAFF
TGTGCCAGCAGCGACAGGGTGAACTCTGAAGCTTTCTTT
>TRBJ2-4|-|TRBV7-2|-
CASSLRGAKNIQYF
TGTGCCAGCAGCTTAAGGGGAGCCAAAAACATTCAGTACTTC
>TRBJ1-2|TRBD1|TRBV27|-
CASRPQGGGNYGYTF
TGTGCCAGCAGGCCACAGGGGGGCGGTAACTATGGCTACACCTTC
>TRBJ1-2|TRBD1|TRBV5-5|-
CASSPGGYGYTF
TGTGCCAGCAGCCCAGGGGGCTATGGCTACACCTTC
>TRBJ2-3|-|TRBV5-6|-
CASSFGGSDTQYF
TGTGCCAGCAGCTTCGGTGGTTCAGATACGCAGTATTTT
>TRBJ2-1|TRBD1|TRBV4-3|-
CASSQDATGGEQFF
TGCGCCAGCAGCCAAGACGCGACAGGGGGTGAGCAGTTCTTC
>TRBJ2-3|-|TRBV6-5|-
CATYRVRGDTQYF
TGTGCCACATACCGGGTCCGTGGAGATACGCAGTATTTT
>TRBJ2-2|-|TRBV6-5|-
CASSPGLNTGELFF
TGTGCCAGCAGCCCGGGACTCAACACCGGGGAGCTGTTTTTT
>TRBJ2-7|TRBD1|TRBV6-6|-
CASSPQGAKEQYF
TGTGCCAGCAGCCCACAGGGGGCTAAGGAGCAGTACTTC
>TRBJ2-6|-|TRBV5-6|-
CASSPISSGANVLTF
TGTGCCAGCAGCCCTATTAGCTCTGGGGCCAACGTCCTGACTTTC